Below are 3 T cell receptor beta chains sequenced from a single sample in a study of blood T cell repertoires in COVID-19. TCRdb's table, derived via immunoSEQ multiplex PCR, lists solely in-frame clones and lacks some. The sample lists roughly 49,000 clones, around 84% occurring once. The specimen sequenced was peripheral blood. The receptor source for this set is an elderly man with active COVID-19.

The gene calls are TRBV27 and TRBJ2-1; weak D call: TRBD1 (5 bases). Germline values: CDR1 MNHEY, CDR2 SMNVEV (reference sequence). Trimming removed 6 bases at V and 3 bases at J, with 12 bases between. CDR3 size: 14 residues. This CDR3 reads CASSLTEIYNEQFF. The DNA of the CDR3 is TGTGCCAGCAGCTTGACAGAGATCTACAATGAGCAGTTCTTC.

This rearrangement joins TRBV9 to TRBJ2-1, with D possibly matching TRBD2 (5 bases). The germline gives CDR1 SGDLS, CDR2 YYNGEE. V was shortened by 6 bases and J by 6 bases, with 13 bases between the two germline ends. This CDR3 spans 13 amino acids. CDR3 region: CASTSSGFNEQFF. The CDR3 nucleotides are TGTGCCAGCACCTCTTCGGGATTCAATGAGCAGTTCTTC. Full variable domain (rest looked up from reference TRBV9 and TRBJ2-1): DSGVTQTPKHLITATGQRVTLRCSPRSGDLSVYWYQQSLDQGLQFLIQYYNGEERAKGNILERFSAQQFPDLHSELNLSSLELGDSALYFCASTSSGFNEQFFGPGTRLTVL.

The genes are TRBV27 and TRBJ2-7; 8 positions agree with TRBD2. The CDR3 has 14 residues. Germline V gene data show CDR1 as MNHEY and CDR2 as SMNVEV (reference sequence). V lost 6 bases, J lost 4 bases, and 8 bases stayed unmatched. DNA for the CDR3: TGTGCCAGCAGACCGGGACTAGTTTCGTACGAGCAGTACTTC. It yields the protein CASRPGLVSYEQYF.